This is a list of T cell receptor beta chains from one sample in a study of graft-versus-host responses after intestinal transplantation. Only in-frame clones appear in the TCRdb table, and some are missing; sequencing was by immunoSEQ multiplex PCR. The sample lists a few hundred clones, around 96% occurring once. The source was bone marrow, collected 105 days after intestinal transplantation. These receptor sequences come from a human patient who received an intestinal transplant, so some T cells may come from the graft donor. CDR3s include the opening cysteine and the closing phenylalanine or tryptophan. D genes are given only for firm matches. Clone size is stated in some rows and not others, as once, few, many or a class when expanded.

CDR3aa: CASSLYRASGANVLTF
CDR3nt: TGTGCCAGCAGCTTGTACAGGGCCTCTGGGGCCAACGTCCTGACTTTC
v_gene: TRBV5-4
j_gene: TRBJ2-6
abundance: .
d_gene: .

CDR3aa: CASSVGGGGIKQFF
CDR3nt: TGTGCCAGCAGCGTAGGAGGCGGAGGGATTAAGCAGTTCTTC
v_gene: TRBV9
j_gene: TRBJ2-1
abundance: .
d_gene: .

CDR3aa: CAWSVGGGETQYF
CDR3nt: TGTGCCTGGAGTGTAGGGGGGGGAGAGACCCAGTACTTC
v_gene: TRBV30
j_gene: TRBJ2-5
abundance: .
d_gene: .

CDR3aa: CASLRGDSGANVLTF
CDR3nt: TGTGCCAGCCTGAGGGGGGACTCTGGGGCCAACGTCCTGACTTTC
v_gene: TRBV2
j_gene: TRBJ2-6
abundance: .
d_gene: .

CDR3aa: CASSLDRGPSNYGYTF
CDR3nt: TGTGCCAGCAGTCTGGACAGGGGACCTTCTAACTATGGCTACACCTTC
v_gene: TRBV6-6
j_gene: TRBJ1-2
abundance: .
d_gene: TRBD1

CDR3aa: CASSLAGLGRSSYEQYF
CDR3nt: TGTGCCAGCAGCTTAGCTGGCCTGGGACGGAGCTCCTACGAGCAGTACTTC
v_gene: TRBV7-8
j_gene: TRBJ2-7
abundance: .
d_gene: .

CDR3aa: CASSALTGDTSDEQYF
CDR3nt: TGTGCCAGCAGCGCCCTAACAGGGGACACCAGCGACGAGCAGTACTTC
v_gene: TRBV9
j_gene: TRBJ2-7
abundance: once
d_gene: TRBD1

CDR3aa: CASSPGLAGVHEQFF
CDR3nt: TGTGCCAGTAGTCCCGGACTAGCGGGAGTCCATGAGCAGTTCTTC
v_gene: TRBV19
j_gene: TRBJ2-1
abundance: .
d_gene: TRBD2

CDR3aa: CTSRGEGLCQSRANVLTF
CDR3nt: TGCACCAGCAGAGGGGAGGGTTTATGCCAAAGTCGGGCCAACGTCCTGACTTTC
v_gene: TRBV1
j_gene: TRBJ2-6
abundance: .
d_gene: .

CDR3aa: CASIRAEAFF
CDR3nt: TGTGCCAGTATCAGGGCTGAAGCTTTCTTT
v_gene: TRBV6-4
j_gene: TRBJ1-1
abundance: .
d_gene: .

CDR3aa: CASSDRLAGDNEQFF
CDR3nt: TGTGCCAGCAGTGACAGGCTAGCGGGAGACAATGAGCAGTTCTTC
v_gene: TRBV6-4
j_gene: TRBJ2-1
abundance: .
d_gene: TRBD2

CDR3aa: CASSLLGLKDEQFF
CDR3nt: TGTGCCAGCAGTTTGTTAGGACTCAAGGATGAGCAGTTCTTC
v_gene: TRBV27
j_gene: TRBJ2-1
abundance: .
d_gene: .

CDR3aa: CASSLGQGGDTQYF
CDR3nt: TGTGCCAGCAGTTTAGGACAGGGTGGAGATACGCAGTATTTT
v_gene: TRBV27
j_gene: TRBJ2-3
abundance: .
d_gene: TRBD1

CDR3aa: CARFGQAQQETQYF
CDR3nt: TGTGCCAGATTTGGTCAGGCCCAACAAGAGACCCAGTACTTC
v_gene: TRBV6-6
j_gene: TRBJ2-5
abundance: .
d_gene: .

CDR3aa: CASSFGGGAAEAFF
CDR3nt: TGTGCCAGCAGCTTTGGGGGGGGCGCCGCTGAAGCTTTCTTT
v_gene: TRBV5-8
j_gene: TRBJ1-1
abundance: .
d_gene: .